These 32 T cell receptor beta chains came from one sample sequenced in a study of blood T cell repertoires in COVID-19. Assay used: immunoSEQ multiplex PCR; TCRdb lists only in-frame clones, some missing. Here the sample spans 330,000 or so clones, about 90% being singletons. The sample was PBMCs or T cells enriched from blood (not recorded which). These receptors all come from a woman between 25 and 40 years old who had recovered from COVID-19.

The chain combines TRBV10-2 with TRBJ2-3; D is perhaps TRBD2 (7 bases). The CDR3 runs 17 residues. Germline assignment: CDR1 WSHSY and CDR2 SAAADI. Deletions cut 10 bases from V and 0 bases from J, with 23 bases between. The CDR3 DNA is TGCGCCACCTTACAGGGAGGGTTTGCATTTAGCACAGATACGCAGTATTTT. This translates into CATLQGGFAFSTDTQYF.

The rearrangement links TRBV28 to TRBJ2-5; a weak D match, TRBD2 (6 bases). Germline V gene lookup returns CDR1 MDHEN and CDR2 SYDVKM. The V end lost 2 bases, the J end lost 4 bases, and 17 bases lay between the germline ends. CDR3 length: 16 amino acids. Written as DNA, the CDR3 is TGTGCCAGCAGTTTAAGGCAGGAGGGGCGGCGAGAGACCCAGTACTTC. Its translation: CASSLRQEGRRETQYF.

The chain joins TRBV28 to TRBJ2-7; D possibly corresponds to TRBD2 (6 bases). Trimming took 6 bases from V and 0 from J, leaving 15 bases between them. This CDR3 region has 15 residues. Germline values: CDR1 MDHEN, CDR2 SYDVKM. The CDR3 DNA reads TGTGCCAGCAGCCCACTGGGACTCCCCTCCTACGAGCAGTACTTC. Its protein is CASSPLGLPSYEQYF.

The CDR3 nucleotides are TGTGCCAGCAGTCCCGGGACAGTTGGCTACACCTTC. It translates to CASSPGTVGYTF. The chain combines TRBV12-3 or TRBV12-4 with TRBJ1-2, with 7 bases matching TRBD1. Trimming cost V 5 bases and J 7 bases; bases outside gene matches: 4. This CDR3 spans 12 amino acids.

CDR3 sequence reads: CASSPQGDYEQYF. CDR3 nucleotides: TGTGCCAGCAGCCCCCAAGGGGATTACGAGCAGTACTTC. The chain has TRBV27 and TRBJ2-7; weak D call: TRBD1 (5 bases). Germline assignment: CDR1 MNHEY and CDR2 SMNVEV (reference sequence). This CDR3 has 13 residues. The V and J ends lost 6 bases and 4 bases respectively, with 13 bases between them.

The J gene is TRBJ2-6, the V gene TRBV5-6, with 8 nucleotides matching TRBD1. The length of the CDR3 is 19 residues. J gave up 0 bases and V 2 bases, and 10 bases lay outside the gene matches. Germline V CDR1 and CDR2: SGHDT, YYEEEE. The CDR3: CASSFSGGTPFSGANVLTF. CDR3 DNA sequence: TGTGCCAGCAGCTTCTCAGGGGGCACGCCTTTCTCTGGGGCCAACGTCCTGACTTTC.

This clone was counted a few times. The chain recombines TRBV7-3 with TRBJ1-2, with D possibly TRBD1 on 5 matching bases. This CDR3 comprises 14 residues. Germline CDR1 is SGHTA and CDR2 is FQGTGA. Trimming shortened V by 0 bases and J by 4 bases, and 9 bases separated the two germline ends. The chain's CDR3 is CASSLTPRAYGYTF. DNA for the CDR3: TGTGCCAGCAGCTTAACCCCCAGGGCCTATGGCTACACCTTC.

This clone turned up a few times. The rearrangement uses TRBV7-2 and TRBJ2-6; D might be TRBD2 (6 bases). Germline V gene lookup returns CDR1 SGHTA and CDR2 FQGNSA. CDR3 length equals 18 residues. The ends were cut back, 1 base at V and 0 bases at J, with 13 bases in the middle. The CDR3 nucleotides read TGTGCCAGCAGCTTAGTGGAGGGTGGAGGCTCTGGGGCCAACGTCCTGACTTTC. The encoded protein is CASSLVEGGGSGANVLTF. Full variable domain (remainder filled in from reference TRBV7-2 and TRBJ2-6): GAGVSQSPSNKVTEKGKDVELRCDPISGHTALYWYRQSLGQGLEFLIYFQGNSAPDKSGLPSDRFSAERTGGSVSTLTIQRTQQEDSAVYLCASSLVEGGGSGANVLTFGAGSRLTVL.

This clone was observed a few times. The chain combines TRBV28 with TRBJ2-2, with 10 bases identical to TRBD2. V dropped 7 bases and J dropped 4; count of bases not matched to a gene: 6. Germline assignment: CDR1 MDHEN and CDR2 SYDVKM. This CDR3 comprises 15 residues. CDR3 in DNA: TGTGCCAGCACCCTAGCGGGAGTCCTCACCGGGGAGCTGTTTTTT. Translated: CASTLAGVLTGELFF.

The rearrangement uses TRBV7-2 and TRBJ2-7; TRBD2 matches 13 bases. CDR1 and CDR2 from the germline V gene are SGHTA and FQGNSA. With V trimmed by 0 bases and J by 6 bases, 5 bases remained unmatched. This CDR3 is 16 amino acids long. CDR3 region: CASSLALGLAGAEQYF. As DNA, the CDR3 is TGTGCCAGCAGCTTAGCGCTCGGACTAGCGGGAGCCGAGCAGTACTTC.

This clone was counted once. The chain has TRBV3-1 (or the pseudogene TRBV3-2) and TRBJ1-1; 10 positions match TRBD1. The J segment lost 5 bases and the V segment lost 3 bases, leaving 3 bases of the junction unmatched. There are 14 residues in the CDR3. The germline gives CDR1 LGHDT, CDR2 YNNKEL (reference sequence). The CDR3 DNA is TGTGCCAGCAGCCAGACAGGGGGCCGGACTGAAGCTTTCTTT. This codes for CASSQTGGRTEAFF.

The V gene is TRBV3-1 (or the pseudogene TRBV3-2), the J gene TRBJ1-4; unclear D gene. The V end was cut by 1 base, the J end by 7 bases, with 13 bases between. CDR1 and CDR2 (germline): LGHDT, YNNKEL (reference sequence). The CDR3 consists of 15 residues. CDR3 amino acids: CASSQALEEAEKLFF. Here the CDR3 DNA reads TGTGCCAGCAGCCAAGCCTTGGAGGAGGCTGAAAAACTGTTTTTT.

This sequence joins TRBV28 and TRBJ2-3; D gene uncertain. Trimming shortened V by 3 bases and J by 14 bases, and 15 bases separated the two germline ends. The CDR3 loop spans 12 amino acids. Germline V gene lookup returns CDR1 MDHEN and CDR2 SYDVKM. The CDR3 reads CASSFPGTVRYF. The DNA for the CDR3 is TGTGCCAGCAGTTTCCCCGGTACTGTTAGGTATTTT.

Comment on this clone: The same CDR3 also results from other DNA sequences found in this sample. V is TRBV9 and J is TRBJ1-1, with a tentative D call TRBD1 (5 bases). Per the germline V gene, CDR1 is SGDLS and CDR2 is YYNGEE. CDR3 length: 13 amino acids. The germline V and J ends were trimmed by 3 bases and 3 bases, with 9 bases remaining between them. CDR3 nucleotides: TGTGCCAGCAGCGGGGGGGAGGACACTGAAGCTTTCTTT. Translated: CASSGGEDTEAFF.

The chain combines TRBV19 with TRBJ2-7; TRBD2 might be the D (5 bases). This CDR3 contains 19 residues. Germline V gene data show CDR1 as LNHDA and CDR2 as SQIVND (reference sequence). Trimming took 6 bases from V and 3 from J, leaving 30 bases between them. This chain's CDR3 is CASSPTRGRGSVPHYEQYF. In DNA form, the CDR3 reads TGTGCCAGTAGCCCCACTAGAGGTCGAGGGTCAGTACCACACTACGAGCAGTACTTC.

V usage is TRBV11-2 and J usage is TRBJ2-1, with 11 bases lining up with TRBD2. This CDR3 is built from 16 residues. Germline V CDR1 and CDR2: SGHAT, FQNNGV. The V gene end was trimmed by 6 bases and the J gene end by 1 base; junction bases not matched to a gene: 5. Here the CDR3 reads CASRPPSGGSYNEQFF. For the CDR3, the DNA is TGTGCCAGCAGACCCCCTAGCGGGGGGTCCTACAATGAGCAGTTCTTC. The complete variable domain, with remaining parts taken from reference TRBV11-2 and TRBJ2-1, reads EAGVAQSPRYKIIEKRQSVAFWCNPISGHATLYWYQQILGQGPKLLIQFQNNGVVDDSQLPKDRFSAERLKGVDSTLKIQPAKLEDSAVYLCASRPPSGGSYNEQFFGPGTRLTVL.

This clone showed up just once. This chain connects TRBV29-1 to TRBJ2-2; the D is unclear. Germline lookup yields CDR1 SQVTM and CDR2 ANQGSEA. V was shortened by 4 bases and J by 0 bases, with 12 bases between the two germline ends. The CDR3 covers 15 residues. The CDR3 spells CSVVAELANTGELFF. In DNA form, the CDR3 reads TGCAGCGTTGTGGCGGAACTTGCGAACACCGGGGAGCTGTTTTTT.

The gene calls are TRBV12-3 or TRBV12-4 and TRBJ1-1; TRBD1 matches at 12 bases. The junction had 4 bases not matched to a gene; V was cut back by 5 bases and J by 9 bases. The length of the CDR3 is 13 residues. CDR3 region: CASSLWDRGQAFF. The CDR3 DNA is TGTGCCAGCAGTCTCTGGGACAGGGGGCAAGCTTTCTTT.

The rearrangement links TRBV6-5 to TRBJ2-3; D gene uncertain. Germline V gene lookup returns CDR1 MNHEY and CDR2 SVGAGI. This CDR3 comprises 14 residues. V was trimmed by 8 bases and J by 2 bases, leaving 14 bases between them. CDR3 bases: TGTGCCAGCGGTACCTCAGATAACACAGATACGCAGTATTTT. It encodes CASGTSDNTDTQYF.

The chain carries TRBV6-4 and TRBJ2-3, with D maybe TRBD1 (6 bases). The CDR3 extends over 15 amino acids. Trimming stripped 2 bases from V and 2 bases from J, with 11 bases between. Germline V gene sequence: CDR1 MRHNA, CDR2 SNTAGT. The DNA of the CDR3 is TGTGCCAGCAGTGACATAGAGGGGGACACAGATACGCAGTATTTT. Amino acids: CASSDIEGDTDTQYF.

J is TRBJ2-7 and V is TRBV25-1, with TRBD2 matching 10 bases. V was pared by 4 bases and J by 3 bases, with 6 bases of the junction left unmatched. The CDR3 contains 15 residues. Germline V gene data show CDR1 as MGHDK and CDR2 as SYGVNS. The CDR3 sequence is CASSAPGLALYEQYF. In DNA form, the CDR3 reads TGTGCCAGCAGTGCCCCGGGACTAGCGCTCTACGAGCAGTACTTC.

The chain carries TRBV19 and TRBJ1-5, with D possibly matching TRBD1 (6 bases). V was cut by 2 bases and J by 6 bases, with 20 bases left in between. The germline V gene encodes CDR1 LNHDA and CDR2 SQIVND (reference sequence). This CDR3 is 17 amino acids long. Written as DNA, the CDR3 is TGTGCCAGTAGTATACCCCTCGGGGGGGGGCGCAGTCAGCCCCAGCATTTT. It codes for CASSIPLGGGRSQPQHF.

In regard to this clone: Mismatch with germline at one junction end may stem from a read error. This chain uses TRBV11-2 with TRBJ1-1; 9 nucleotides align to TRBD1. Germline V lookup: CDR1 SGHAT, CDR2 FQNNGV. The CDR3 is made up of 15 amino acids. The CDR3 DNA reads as TGTGCCAGCAGACGAGTACAGGGGGCTGGCACTGAAACTTTCTTT. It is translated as CASRRVQGAGTETFF.

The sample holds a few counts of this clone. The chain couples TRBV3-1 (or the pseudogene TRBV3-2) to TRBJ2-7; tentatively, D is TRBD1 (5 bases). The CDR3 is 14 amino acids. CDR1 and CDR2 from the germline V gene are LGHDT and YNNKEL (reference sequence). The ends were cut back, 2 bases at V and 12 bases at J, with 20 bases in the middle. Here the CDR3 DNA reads TGTGCCAGCAGCCAACTCCGCAGGGATGTTTTACGGTACTTC. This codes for CASSQLRRDVLRYF.

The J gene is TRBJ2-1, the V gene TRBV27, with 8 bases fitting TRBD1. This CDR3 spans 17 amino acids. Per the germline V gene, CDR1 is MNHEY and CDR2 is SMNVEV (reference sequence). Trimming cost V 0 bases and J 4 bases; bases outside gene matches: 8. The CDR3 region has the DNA TGTGCCAGCAGTTTATCGGGAGGACAGGGTATTTACAATGAGCAGTTCTTC. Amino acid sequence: CASSLSGGQGIYNEQFF.

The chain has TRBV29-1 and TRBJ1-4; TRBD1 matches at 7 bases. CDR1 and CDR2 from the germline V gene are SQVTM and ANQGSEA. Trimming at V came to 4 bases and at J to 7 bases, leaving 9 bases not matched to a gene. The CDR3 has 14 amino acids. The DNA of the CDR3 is TGCAGCGTTGCTAAGAGGGGGCTAGCTGAAAAACTGTTTTTT. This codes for CSVAKRGLAEKLFF.

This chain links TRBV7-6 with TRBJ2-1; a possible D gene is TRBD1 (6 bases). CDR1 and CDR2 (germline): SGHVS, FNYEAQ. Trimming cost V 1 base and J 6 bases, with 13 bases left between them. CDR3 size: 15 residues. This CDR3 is CASSLGATGTNEQFF. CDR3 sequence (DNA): TGTGCCAGCAGCTTAGGTGCGACAGGCACCAATGAGCAGTTCTTC.

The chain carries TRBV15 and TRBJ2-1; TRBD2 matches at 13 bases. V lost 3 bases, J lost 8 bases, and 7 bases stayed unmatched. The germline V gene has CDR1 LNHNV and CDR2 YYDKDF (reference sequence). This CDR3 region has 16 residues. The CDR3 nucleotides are TGTGCCACCAGCAGGGCTACTAGCGGGGGGGCGTATGAGCAGTTCTTC. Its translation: CATSRATSGGAYEQFF.

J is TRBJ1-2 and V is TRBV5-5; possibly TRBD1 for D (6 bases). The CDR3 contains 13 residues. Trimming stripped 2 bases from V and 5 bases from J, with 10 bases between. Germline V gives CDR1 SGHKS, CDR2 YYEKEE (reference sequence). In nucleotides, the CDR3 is TGTGCCAGCAGCTTCGACAGGAGGTATGGCTACACCTTC. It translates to CASSFDRRYGYTF.

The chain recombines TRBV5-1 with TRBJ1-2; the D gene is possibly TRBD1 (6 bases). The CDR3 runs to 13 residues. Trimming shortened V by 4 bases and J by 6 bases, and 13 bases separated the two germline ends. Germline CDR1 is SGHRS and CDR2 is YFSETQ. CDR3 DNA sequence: TGCGCCAGCAGCACAGACAGGAGCGATGGCTACACCTTC. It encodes CASSTDRSDGYTF.

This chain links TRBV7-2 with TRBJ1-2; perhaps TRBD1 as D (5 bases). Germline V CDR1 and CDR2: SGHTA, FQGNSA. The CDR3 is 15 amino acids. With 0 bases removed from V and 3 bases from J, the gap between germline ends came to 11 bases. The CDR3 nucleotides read TGTGCCAGCAGCTTAGCGCCAGGGCAGGACTATGGCTACACCTTC. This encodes CASSLAPGQDYGYTF.

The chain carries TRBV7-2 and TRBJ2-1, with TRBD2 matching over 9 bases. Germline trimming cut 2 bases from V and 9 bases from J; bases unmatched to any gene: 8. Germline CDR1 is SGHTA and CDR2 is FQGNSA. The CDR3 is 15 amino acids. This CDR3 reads CASSLMREGSGEQFF. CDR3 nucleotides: TGTGCCAGCAGCTTAATGCGGGAGGGAAGTGGTGAGCAGTTCTTC.